What follows describes a single T cell receptor beta chain. For each CDR3 protein, TCRdb gives one entry from its re-call of the 5' RACE reads, without DNA. The listing records 300,000 to 350,000 distinct CDR3 sequences. This entry belongs to a study of monozygotic twins with inflammatory bowel disease. The CDR3 spans 15 residues. The germline CDR1 and CDR2 sequences are SGHTA and FQGNSA. Sequenced: blood. This clonotype was obtained from a human donor with ulcerative colitis or Crohn's disease, or a healthy co-twin of an affected twin (not recorded which). V usage is TRBV7-2 and J usage is TRBJ2-3; with no DNA, the TCRdb D assignment of TRBD1 cannot be verified. CDR3 residues: CASSSQTGRTDTQYF.